Each of the 20 T cell receptor beta chains below was sequenced from the same sample in a study of post-analysis software for immune sequencing data. Antigens for these TCRs are unknown. Every TCR beta cDNA library bore unique molecular identifiers. Using its own MiXCR run on the PCR reads, TCRdb lists one record per CDR3 protein. The data hold fewer than 850,000 distinct CDR3 sequences, with roughly 29% observed a single time. Study results and limitations: Elevated frequency relative to controls characterized four or five TRBV segments in patients, TRBV5-6, TRBV5-1 and TRBV20-1 among them.

The sequenced sample consisted of blood. Receptors originate from a girl aged 5 to 17 with multiple sclerosis.

This clonotype was seen ten or more times. The CDR3 nucleotides read TGCGCCAGCAGCTTGTCGGGTGATACTCCCAATGAGCAGTTCTTC. Translating gives CASSLSGDTPNEQFF. This chain uses TRBV5-1 with TRBJ2-1; D not certain. The germline V gene has CDR1 SGHRS and CDR2 YFSETQ. With 1 base removed from V and 6 bases from J, the gap between germline ends came to 14 bases. This CDR3 contains 15 residues.

This clonotype showed up just a few times. CDR3 residues: CASSSSRGGWETQYF. CDR3 DNA sequence: TGTGCCAGCAGCTCTTCGCGGGGGGGTTGGGAGACCCAGTACTTC. This chain connects TRBV6-1 to TRBJ2-5, with 9 bases matching TRBD2. CDR1 is MNHNS, CDR2 SASEGT, per germline. V lost 6 bases, J lost 5 bases, and 10 bases stayed unmatched. This CDR3 region has 15 residues.

This clonotype was found a few times. V gene TRBV12-3 or TRBV12-4 combines with J gene TRBJ2-3, with a possible D match to TRBD2 (6 bases). The CDR3 sequence is 15 residues long. The V and J ends lost 5 bases and 2 bases respectively, with 14 bases between them. The CDR3 DNA follows: TGTGCCAGCAGTCCGGCTTTAGCGGTCACAGATACGCAGTATTTT. It encodes CASSPALAVTDTQYF.

The J gene is TRBJ2-7, the V gene TRBV7-2; D unclear. The CDR3 is 18 residues long. Trimming took off 5 bases at V and 0 bases at J, with 23 bases between the two ends. The germline V gene has CDR1 SGHTA and CDR2 FQGNSA. The CDR3 here is CASSRHPRKSPNSYEQYF. CDR3 nucleotides: TGTGCCAGCAGCCGACACCCCCGGAAGTCCCCGAACTCCTACGAGCAGTACTTC.

This clonotype was seen more than once but under ten times. V is TRBV6-5 and J is TRBJ2-7; TRBD2 agrees at 14 bases. CDR1 is MNHEY and CDR2 is SVGAGI in the germline V gene. The CDR3 covers 16 residues. V lost 6 bases and J lost 4; bases outside the gene matches: 8. The CDR3 region is CASRQRLAGGLYEQYF. CDR3 coding DNA: TGTGCCAGCAGGCAAAGACTAGCGGGGGGGTTATACGAGCAGTACTTC.

This clonotype occurred many times. This CDR3 reads CASSTGTSDFGETQYF. CDR3 sequence (DNA): TGCGCCAGCAGCACCGGGACTAGCGATTTCGGAGAGACCCAGTACTTC. J is TRBJ2-5 and V is TRBV5-1; 10 bases align to TRBD2. The junction had 10 bases not matched to a gene; V was cut back by 4 bases and J by 4 bases. The CDR3 runs to 16 residues. Germline V gives CDR1 SGHRS, CDR2 YFSETQ.

This clonotype has only a few counts. V and J are TRBV9 and TRBJ2-4; D possibly corresponds to TRBD2 (6 bases). Trimming stripped 4 bases from V and 13 bases from J, with 24 bases between. CDR1 is SGDLS and CDR2 is YYNGEE in the germline V gene. The CDR3 is 15 residues long. CDR3 nucleotide sequence: TGTGCCAGCAGCAAGACCGGGGCCCAATCGGGGGAGCAGTACTTC. This gives the protein CASSKTGAQSGEQYF. Filled out from reference TRBV9 and TRBJ2-4, the complete variable domain reads DSGVTQTPKHLITATGQRVTLRCSPRSGDLSVYWYQQSLDQGLQFLIQYYNGEERAKGNILERFSAQQFPDLHSELNLSSLELGDSALYFCASSKTGAQSGEQYFGAGTRLSVL.

The table lists this clonotype with a few counts. The CDR3 bases are TGCAGTGCTAGGACCCAGTGGGGCATTACCTACAATGAGCAGTTCTTC. This encodes CSARTQWGITYNEQFF. The rearrangement joins TRBV20-1 to TRBJ2-1, with D perhaps matching TRBD1 (5 bases). This CDR3 contains 16 residues. The V end was cut by 3 bases, the J end by 2 bases, with 17 bases between. Germline CDR1 reads DFQATT; CDR2 reads SNEGSKA (reference sequence).

Concerning this clonotype: One end of the junction fails to match germline, which may point to a read error. The CDR3 DNA sequence: TGTGCCAGCAACTTAGACTCTCTCGGGAACGAGCAGTACTTC. Translated, it gives CASNLDSLGNEQYF. V is TRBV7-2 and J is TRBJ2-4, with a weak D call TRBD2 (5 bases). The DNA end favors TRBJ2-7, so the J call may be wrong. CDR1 and CDR2 from the germline V gene are SGHTA and FQGNSA. The CDR3 spans 14 residues.

This clonotype was counted ten times or more. The chain joins TRBV15 to TRBJ2-1; D possibly corresponds to TRBD2 (6 bases). Deletions cut 3 bases from V and 7 bases from J, with 13 bases between. Germline V CDR1 and CDR2: LNHNV, YYDKDF (reference sequence). The CDR3 extends over 14 amino acids. The CDR3 DNA reads TGTGCCACCAGCAGCCTCGGTGGGGGGAATGAGCAGTTCTTC. Translation gives CATSSLGGGNEQFF.

Only a few counts were recorded for this clonotype. The rearrangement joins TRBV12-3 or TRBV12-4 to TRBJ2-5; D may correspond to TRBD1 or TRBD2 (6 bases each). The CDR3 extends over 15 amino acids. The V end lost 1 base, the J end lost 5 bases, and 14 bases lay between the germline ends. CDR3 sequence reads: CASSLEGRGGETQYF. Written as DNA, the CDR3 is TGTGCCAGCAGTTTAGAGGGCCGAGGGGGGGAGACCCAGTACTTC.

The chain uses TRBV3-1 and TRBJ2-1, with a possible D match to TRBD2 (6 bases). The CDR3 extends over 14 amino acids. V was pared by 0 bases and J by 15 bases, with 18 bases between. CDR1 is LGHDT, CDR2 YNNKEL, per germline (reference sequence). The CDR3 DNA reads as TGTGCCAGCAGCCAAGATACGGGGGATGGCCCCCGGTTCTTC. It encodes CASSQDTGDGPRFF.

In its sample, this clonotype was seen a few times. The CDR3 sequence: CSASRTGVNYGVSEQFF. In DNA, the CDR3 is TGCAGTGCTAGTAGGACAGGGGTCAACTATGGGGTATCCGAGCAGTTCTTC. The V call is TRBV20-1, the J call TRBJ2-1; the match to TRBD1 covers 9 bases. V shed 3 bases, J shed 10 bases, and the junction held 19 bases outside the gene matches. The germline CDR1 and CDR2 sequences are DFQATT and SNEGSKA (reference sequence). This CDR3 has 17 amino acids.

With regard to this clonotype: A clone one base away is much larger, so this may be a read error. This chain connects TRBV15 to TRBJ2-5; D might be TRBD2 (6 bases). The V end was cut by 2 bases, the J end by 3 bases, with 13 bases between. The germline V gene encodes CDR1 LNHNV and CDR2 YYDKDF (reference sequence). This CDR3 contains 15 residues. Here the CDR3 reads CATSRRGTAEETQYF. The CDR3 region has the DNA TGTGCCACCAGCAGACGCGGGACGGCTGAAGAGACCCAGTACTTC.

This clonotype was seen more than once but under ten times. CDR3 sequence reads: CATSRGATGEAQYF. Written as DNA, the CDR3 is TGTGCCACCAGCAGAGGGGCCACCGGCGAGGCCCAGTACTTC. The chain uses TRBV15 and TRBJ2-7, with D uncertain. Trimming shortened V by 1 base and J by 10 bases, and 17 bases separated the two germline ends. Germline V gives CDR1 LNHNV, CDR2 YYDKDF (reference sequence). The CDR3 extends over 14 amino acids.

The gene calls are TRBV12-3 or TRBV12-4 and TRBJ1-4; D is perhaps TRBD1 (6 bases). There are 14 residues in the CDR3. V was clipped by 10 bases and J by 8 bases, with 20 bases between them. CDR3 in amino acids: CATSVQGRKEKLFF. Written as DNA, the CDR3 is TGTGCCACCTCCGTACAGGGACGAAAAGAAAAACTGTTTTTT.

The V and J genes are TRBV7-2 and TRBJ2-2; TRBD1 is a possible D gene (7 bases). Germline V gene sequence: CDR1 SGHTA, CDR2 FQGNSA. This CDR3 is built from 18 residues. Deletions cut 1 base from V and 4 bases from J, with 19 bases between. CDR3 DNA: TGTGCCAGCAGCTTAGACTTGATTGGCAGGGGGGTCACCGGGGAGCTGTTTTTT. This translates into CASSLDLIGRGVTGELFF.

This clonotype was counted a few times. CDR3 sequence (DNA): TGTGCCAGCACCCCGGTGGGATCCACAGATACGCAGTATTTT. It codes for CASTPVGSTDTQYF. The chain employs TRBV3-1 and TRBJ2-3, with D unresolved. V was shortened by 7 bases and J by 2 bases, with 13 bases between the two germline ends. This CDR3 has 14 amino acids. Germline CDR1 LGHDT, CDR2 YNNKEL (reference sequence).

This rearrangement joins TRBV20-1 to TRBJ2-5, with TRBD2 as a possible D gene (5 bases). This CDR3 region has 13 residues. Germline CDR1 reads DFQATT; CDR2 reads SNEGSKA (reference sequence). Trimming cost V 3 bases and J 5 bases, with 13 bases left between them. The CDR3 region has the DNA TGCAGTGCTAGCGGTACGGGATTTGAGACCCAGTACTTC. This sequence encodes CSASGTGFETQYF.

Turning to this clonotype: At one end the junction does not follow the germline gene, possibly because of a read error. V and J are TRBV4-3 and TRBJ2-5; the match to TRBD2 covers 7 bases. This CDR3 has 14 amino acids. The germline gives CDR1 LGHNA, CDR2 YSLEER. For the CDR3, the DNA is TGCGCCAGCAGCCAAGGCGGGAGAGGAGAGACTCAGTACTTC. This translates into CASSQGGRGETQYF.